This TCR beta chain was sequenced for a study of T cell repertoires in cytomegalovirus infection. Study context: Both a matching HLA type and CMV infection were indicated by public TCR beta signatures.

Germline lookup yields CDR1 MNHNY and CDR2 SVGAGI (reference sequence). The J segment lost 3 bases and the V segment lost 6 bases, leaving 12 bases of the junction unmatched. The CDR3 totals 18 residues. Each CDR3 protein gets one entry after TCRdb re-called the reads with MiXCR. The sample records approximately 990,000 distinct CDR3 sequences, around 32% being singletons. This clonotype was found a few times. The antigen remains undetermined. The source was cultured CD8+ T cells from PBMCs, collected from culture after CMV antigen stimulation. The V gene is TRBV6-6, the J gene TRBJ1-4; 11 nucleotides align to TRBD1. The source is a human donor in good health (CMV status not recorded). Some clones in this sample may be carry-over from other donors' samples. DNA for the CDR3: TGTGCCAGCAGCTCCATCCCGGGACAGGGGGGGTCTAATGAAAAACTGTTTTTT. Encoded protein: CASSSIPGQGGSNEKLFF.